The 29 T cell receptor beta chains in this list originate from one sample, sequenced in a study of T cells after yellow fever vaccination. TCRdb independently ran MiXCR on the 5' RACE reads; one entry per CDR3 protein. The data contain fewer than 400,000 distinct CDR3 sequences, over 8.5% of them seen just once; the ten biggest clones take up around 3.2%. Here the sequenced sample was CD4+ T cells sorted from PBMCs, taken 45 days after the yellow fever booster vaccination. The receptors were sampled from a man aged 18-30 years who received the YFV17D yellow fever vaccine.

This rearrangement joins TRBV7-9 to TRBJ1-1; unclear D gene. The CDR3 has 13 residues. CDR1 and CDR2 (germline): SEHNR, FQNEAQ (reference sequence). V shed 5 bases and J shed 2 bases, with 9 bases lying between them. CDR3 amino acids: CASSREGNTEAFF. The CDR3 coding sequence is TGTGCCAGCAGCCGGGAGGGAAACACTGAAGCTTTCTTT.

The chain employs TRBV7-2 and TRBJ2-1, with 8 bases lining up with TRBD2. The CDR3 length is 22 residues. Germline V gene lookup returns CDR1 SGHTA and CDR2 FQGNSA. Unmatched junction bases numbered 21, after V lost 2 bases and J lost 0 bases. The CDR3 here is CASSLRGGPRGLVGSSYNEQFF. In DNA, the CDR3 is TGTGCCAGCAGCTTACGTGGGGGGCCCAGGGGACTAGTGGGCAGCTCCTACAATGAGCAGTTCTTC.

This clonotype was counted at least ten times. The rearrangement links TRBV28 to TRBJ2-3, with 14 bases fitting TRBD2. CDR1 is MDHEN and CDR2 is SYDVKM in the germline V gene. Trimming cost V 5 bases and J 6 bases; bases outside gene matches: 4. The CDR3 has 15 amino acids. The CDR3 protein is CASSRGLAGADTQYF. In DNA, the CDR3 is TGTGCCAGCAGTCGGGGACTAGCGGGGGCGGATACGCAGTATTTT.

This clonotype has more than one count but fewer than ten. The gene calls are TRBV3-1 and TRBJ2-1; possible D gene TRBD1, 5 bases. V was cut by 5 bases and J by 12 bases, with 17 bases left in between. Per the germline V gene, CDR1 is LGHDT and CDR2 is YNNKEL (reference sequence). This CDR3 has 13 amino acids. The DNA for the CDR3 is TGTGCCAGCAGCAGTCCTCCCCTCACAGGGCAGTTCTTC. This encodes CASSSPPLTGQFF.

This clonotype was seen at least ten times. The chain couples TRBV7-2 to TRBJ1-3, with TRBD1 as a possible D gene (6 bases). Germline V gives CDR1 SGHTA, CDR2 FQGNSA. The CDR3 contains 16 residues. V was trimmed by 1 base and J by 0 bases, leaving 10 bases between them. The CDR3 spells CASSLGGPASGNTIYF. CDR3 DNA sequence: TGTGCCAGCAGCTTAGGGGGGCCCGCCTCTGGAAACACCATATATTTT.

This chain links TRBV2 with TRBJ2-5, with D uncertain. The CDR3 has 12 residues. Germline-derived CDR1 and CDR2 are SNHLY and FYNNEI. The V and J ends lost 6 bases and 5 bases respectively, with 10 bases between them. The CDR3 nucleotides are TGTGCCAGCAGACTTCTTGGGGAGACCCAGTACTTC. This gives the protein CASRLLGETQYF.

This clonotype was recorded a few times. The genes are TRBV11-2 and TRBJ2-3; D unclear. The V and J ends lost 0 bases and 6 bases respectively, with 10 bases between them. Per the germline V gene, CDR1 is SGHAT and CDR2 is FQNNGV. The CDR3 is 14 amino acids. The CDR3 spells CASSLDGPSDTQYF. As DNA, the CDR3 is TGTGCCAGCAGCTTAGACGGCCCCTCGGATACGCAGTATTTT.

This clonotype was detected a few times. The chain has TRBV6-2 or TRBV6-3 and TRBJ2-1; D is unclear. The CDR3 is made up of 11 amino acids. The germline V and J ends were trimmed by 7 bases and 8 bases, with 9 bases remaining between them. Germline CDR1 and CDR2: MNHEY and SVGEGT. CDR3 coding DNA: TGTGCCAGCACCCGGTCCCATGAGCAGTTCTTC. It yields the protein CASTRSHEQFF.

Many counts were recorded for this clonotype. The J gene is TRBJ2-1, the V gene TRBV9; no clear D. V was pared by 4 bases and J by 4 bases, with 9 bases between. The CDR3 sequence is 13 residues long. Looked up from germline, CDR1 is SGDLS and CDR2 is YYNGEE. Written as DNA, the CDR3 is TGTGCCAGCAGCCTCCGACTTTACAATGAGCAGTTCTTC. It translates to CASSLRLYNEQFF.

Note on this clonotype: Possible read error: a much larger clone is one base away. The DNA for the CDR3 is TGTGCCAGCAGCCCGGGACTAGCGGGGGCCTCCTACGAGCAGTACTTC. Encoded protein: CASSPGLAGASYEQYF. This chain uses TRBV7-6 with TRBJ2-7; 14 bases fit TRBD2. The CDR3 has 16 amino acids. The trim removed 5 bases at V and 0 bases at J, leaving 3 bases unmatched. Germline CDR1 is SGHVS and CDR2 is FNYEAQ.

This chain connects TRBV12-3 or TRBV12-4 to TRBJ1-2, with D possibly TRBD1 on 5 matching bases. This CDR3 has 16 residues. Trimming stripped 2 bases from V and 4 bases from J, with 17 bases between. CDR3: CASSLKRAGRLYGYTF. The CDR3 region has the DNA TGTGCCAGCAGTTTAAAAAGGGCAGGGAGGCTCTATGGCTACACCTTC.

The chain uses TRBV4-3 and TRBJ1-2; 9 bases match TRBD1. V trimming: 4 bases; J trimming: 8 bases; junction bases outside the gene matches: 14. Germline V gives CDR1 LGHNA, CDR2 YSLEER. The CDR3 runs 16 residues. Here the CDR3 DNA reads TGCGCCAGCAGCCGCAACCCATCGGGACAGGGATACGGCTACACCTTC. Amino acid sequence: CASSRNPSGQGYGYTF.

This clonotype has ten or more counts. The chain employs TRBV2 and TRBJ2-6; D unclear. The V and J ends lost 6 bases and 3 bases respectively, with 6 bases between them. Germline V gives CDR1 SNHLY, CDR2 FYNNEI. The CDR3 covers 13 residues. CDR3 protein: CASRNLGANVLTF. As DNA, the CDR3 is TGTGCCAGCAGGAATCTTGGGGCCAACGTCCTGACTTTC.

The genes are TRBV7-2 and TRBJ1-4; D unclear. V lost 5 bases and J 7 bases, leaving 17 bases between the germline ends. The CDR3 is 15 residues long. CDR1 is SGHTA, CDR2 FQGNSA, per germline. DNA for the CDR3: TGTGCCAGCAGCCCGCTGGGGTCTCGAAGTGAAAAACTGTTTTTT. Translation: CASSPLGSRSEKLFF.

The V and J genes are TRBV5-5 and TRBJ1-2; D is unresolved. V gave up 4 bases and J gave up 8 bases, with 12 bases separating them. This CDR3 is 12 amino acids long. The germline gives CDR1 SGHKS, CDR2 YYEKEE (reference sequence). The CDR3 DNA reads as TGTGCCAGCAGCCTGGAGTTCAGAGGCTACACCTTC. Translated, it gives CASSLEFRGYTF.

The sample holds many counts of this clonotype. The chain has TRBV13 and TRBJ1-2, with D possibly TRBD1 on 5 matching bases. Germline V gene data show CDR1 as PRHDT and CDR2 as FYEKMQ (reference sequence). Trimming shortened V by 2 bases and J by 4 bases, and 26 bases separated the two germline ends. The CDR3 is made up of 19 amino acids. This CDR3 is CASSLYRKGLHTPIYGYTF. CDR3 in DNA: TGTGCCAGCAGCTTATACCGCAAGGGGCTCCACACCCCGATCTATGGCTACACCTTC.

This rearrangement joins TRBV5-1 to TRBJ2-5; no clear D. This CDR3 is built from 12 residues. The V gene's germline CDR1 is SGHRS and CDR2 YFSETQ. Trimming took off 7 bases at V and 1 base at J, with 8 bases between the two ends. CDR3 in DNA: TGCGCCAGCGGGCGTTCCCAAGAGACCCAGTACTTC. Encoded protein: CASGRSQETQYF.

The sample holds a few counts of this clonotype. The rearrangement joins TRBV18 to TRBJ1-1, with D uncertain. This CDR3 has 14 residues. Per the germline V gene, CDR1 is KGHSH and CDR2 is LQKENI. The V end lost 5 bases, the J end lost 1 base, and 11 bases lay between the germline ends. CDR3 nucleotide sequence: TGTGCCAGCTCAAGAGGCGCCCAGAACACTGAAGCTTTCTTT. Translating it yields CASSRGAQNTEAFF.

There are many counts of this clonotype. The V and J genes are TRBV7-2 and TRBJ2-7; 7 nucleotides align to TRBD1. Per the germline V gene, CDR1 is SGHTA and CDR2 is FQGNSA. The CDR3 extends over 14 amino acids. V shed 6 bases, J shed 4 bases, and the junction held 9 bases outside the gene matches. Here the CDR3 reads CASRLGQQSYEQYF. CDR3 coding DNA: TGTGCCAGCAGGTTGGGACAGCAATCTTACGAGCAGTACTTC.

This clonotype was seen only a few times. V is TRBV9 and J is TRBJ2-1; D tentatively fits TRBD1 or TRBD2 (5 bases each). The length of the CDR3 is 14 residues. The germline gives CDR1 SGDLS, CDR2 YYNGEE. V was pared by 0 bases and J by 8 bases, with 12 bases between. The CDR3 protein is CASSVVPGPHEQFF. In DNA form, the CDR3 reads TGTGCCAGCAGCGTAGTCCCGGGACCACATGAGCAGTTCTTC.

This chain uses TRBV18 with TRBJ2-3; 8 bases match TRBD2. This CDR3 comprises 16 residues. Losses at the gene ends were 1 base for V and 1 base for J; bases not matched to a gene: 4. The germline gives CDR1 KGHSH, CDR2 LQKENI. CDR3 nucleotides: TGTGCCAGCTCACCACGAGCGGGGGCCCGCACAGATACGCAGTATTTT. This encodes CASSPRAGARTDTQYF.

The CDR3 loop is CASSQVGETEAFF. As DNA, the CDR3 is TGTGCCAGCAGCCAAGTCGGGGAGACTGAAGCTTTCTTT. J is TRBJ1-1 and V is TRBV4-2; D remains ambiguous. Germline CDR1 and CDR2: LGHNA and YNFKEQ. Trimming removed 1 base from V and 5 bases from J, with 8 bases in between. The length of the CDR3 is 13 residues.

This clonotype came up a few times. The genes are TRBV12-3 or TRBV12-4 and TRBJ1-5; D remains unclear. This CDR3 is 13 amino acids long. V lost 7 bases and J 1 base, leaving 8 bases between the germline ends. CDR3 in DNA: TGTGCCAGCACTTCGGACAGCAATCAGCCCCAGCATTTT. It specifies CASTSDSNQPQHF.

This clonotype came up a few times. The rearrangement links TRBV11-3 to TRBJ2-3; the D gene is possibly TRBD2 (6 bases). Germline values: CDR1 SGHNT, CDR2 YENEEA. Trimming removed 1 base at V and 1 base at J, with 12 bases between. The CDR3 has 16 residues. The CDR3 nucleotides read TGTGCCAGCAGCTTAGGGATATCGGGGGGCACAGATACGCAGTATTTT. Translation gives CASSLGISGGTDTQYF.

Points on this clonotype: No conserved phenylalanine or tryptophan is present at the end of the CDR3, so a read error is the likely explanation. The DNA is left out, because the CDR3 cannot be placed on it with certainty; the CDR3 is given as TCRdb lists it. The J gene is TRBJ2-3, the V gene TRBV11-3; the table assigns TRBD1, which was not confirmed against the DNA. The CDR3 spans 9 amino acids, including both terminal residues. Germline-derived CDR1 and CDR2 are SGHNT and YENEEA. The CDR3 spells CASSLPAGG.

This clonotype has at least ten counts. The V and J genes are TRBV15 and TRBJ1-1; D not certain. Germline-derived CDR1 and CDR2 are LNHNV and YYDKDF (reference sequence). CDR3 length: 15 residues. V dropped 0 bases and J dropped 1 base, with 9 bases sitting between them. The CDR3 loop reads CATSREGSGNTEAFF. Here the CDR3 DNA reads TGTGCCACCAGCAGAGAGGGGTCTGGGAACACTGAAGCTTTCTTT.

This clonotype was counted a few times. The rearrangement links TRBV27 to TRBJ2-7; D could derive from TRBD1 or TRBD2 (7 bases each). CDR1 and CDR2 (germline): MNHEY, SMNVEV (reference sequence). V lost 5 bases, J lost 2 bases, and 13 bases lay in between. There are 14 residues in the CDR3. The CDR3 sequence is CASSPQGRAYEQYF. Written as DNA, the CDR3 is TGTGCCAGCAGTCCACAGGGGAGGGCCTACGAGCAGTACTTC.

This chain links TRBV2 with TRBJ1-1, with 8 bases identical to TRBD1. The V gene end was trimmed by 7 bases and the J gene end by 1 base; junction bases not matched to a gene: 8. Germline CDR1 SNHLY, CDR2 FYNNEI. The CDR3 is 15 amino acids. The CDR3 nucleotides are TGTGCCAGCACCCTGGACAGGGCTGGGAACACTGAAGCTTTCTTT. The encoded protein is CASTLDRAGNTEAFF. The complete variable domain, with remaining parts taken from reference TRBV2 and TRBJ1-1, reads EPEVTQTPSHQVTQMGQEVILRCVPISNHLYFYWYRQILGQKVEFLVSFYNNEISEKSEIFDDQFSVERPDGSNFTLKIRSTKLEDSAMYFCASTLDRAGNTEAFFGQGTRLTVV.

The chain recombines TRBV18 with TRBJ2-1, with 10 bases matching TRBD2. The V gene's germline CDR1 is KGHSH and CDR2 LQKENI. V trimming: 6 bases; J trimming: 7 bases; junction bases outside the gene matches: 12. The CDR3 totals 16 residues. CDR3 region: CASSHSESSGGNEQFF. CDR3 sequence (DNA): TGTGCCAGCTCTCATTCGGAGTCTAGCGGGGGAAATGAGCAGTTCTTC.